A selection of T cell receptor beta chains follows, all from one sample in a study of tumor and adjacent non-tumor tissue in lung cancer. TCRdb reanalysed the multiplex PCR reads using MiXCR and keeps one entry per CDR3 protein. The sample carries about 85,000 distinct CDR3 sequences, around three fifths recorded once. The sample was lung tumor tissue. These receptors all stem from a man in his 70s with non-small cell lung cancer. Both conserved end residues are part of each CDR3. A D gene is named only where the DNA matches it firmly. Expanded clones are given a class, and other clones once, few, many or no size at all.

V gene: TRBV30
D gene: .
J gene: TRBJ1-2
clone size: .
CDR3 protein: CAWKSLLSGHLYGYTF
CDR3 DNA: TGTGCCTGGAAATCCCTCCTCTCGGGACACCTCTATGGCTACACCTTC

V gene: TRBV6-6
D gene: .
J gene: TRBJ1-2
clone size: .
CDR3 protein: CASSYSPGLVSYHSGYTF
CDR3 DNA: TGTGCCAGCAGTTACTCCCCAGGTCTGGTCTCCTATCACTCTGGCTACACCTTC

V gene: TRBV28
D gene: .
J gene: TRBJ1-2
clone size: .
CDR3 protein: CASSYLYDYGYTF
CDR3 DNA: TGTGCCAGCAGCTATTTGTATGACTATGGCTACACCTTC

V gene: TRBV7-9
D gene: .
J gene: TRBJ1-1
clone size: .
CDR3 protein: CASRLNQGGLNTEAFF
CDR3 DNA: TGTGCCAGCAGGCTAAACCAGGGTGGGCTGAACACTGAAGCTTTCTTT

V gene: TRBV12-5
D gene: .
J gene: TRBJ2-5
clone size: .
CDR3 protein: CVSAGNGETQYF
CDR3 DNA: TGTGTTAGTGCGGGGAACGGCGAGACCCAGTACTTC

V gene: TRBV6-6
D gene: .
J gene: TRBJ2-3
clone size: many
CDR3 protein: CASSYPTSTDTQYF
CDR3 DNA: TGTGCCAGCAGTTACCCGACTAGCACAGATACGCAGTATTTT

V gene: TRBV29-1
D gene: TRBD2
J gene: TRBJ2-7
clone size: .
CDR3 protein: CSLVSPAGPSSYEQYF
CDR3 DNA: TGCAGCCTTGTATCACCAGCGGGACCTAGCTCCTACGAGCAATACTTC

V gene: TRBV28
D gene: .
J gene: TRBJ2-3
clone size: many
CDR3 protein: CASRLAARDTQYF
CDR3 DNA: TGTGCCAGCCGACTCGCCGCGCGGGATACGCAGTATTTT

V gene: TRBV7-7
D gene: TRBD1
J gene: TRBJ2-2
clone size: .
CDR3 protein: CASSLRTGPTNTGEPFF
CDR3 DNA: TGTGCTAGCAGCCTACGGACAGGTCCCACGAACACCGGGGAGCCGTTTTTT

V gene: TRBV20-1
D gene: TRBD1
J gene: TRBJ2-7
clone size: few
CDR3 protein: CRAGQGAGTPSYEQYF
CDR3 DNA: TGCAGGGCCGGACAGGGGGCGGGGACGCCCTCCTACGAGCAGTACTTC

V gene: TRBV6-1
D gene: .
J gene: TRBJ1-5
clone size: .
CDR3 protein: CASTPTANNGQPQHF
CDR3 DNA: TGTGCCAGCACTCCGACGGCTAATAACGGTCAGCCCCAGCATTTT

V gene: TRBV5-4
D gene: .
J gene: TRBJ1-4
clone size: .
CDR3 protein: CASSLRRRGEKLFF
CDR3 DNA: TGTGCCAGCAGCCTGCGGCGGAGAGGGGAAAAACTGTTTTTT

V gene: TRBV12-3/TRBV12-4
D gene: .
J gene: TRBJ2-3
clone size: .
CDR3 protein: CTSRLEPHGSRGQYF
CDR3 DNA: TGTACCAGCAGATTAGAACCCCACGGTTCCAGGGGGCAGTATTTT

V gene: TRBV30
D gene: .
J gene: TRBJ2-7
clone size: .
CDR3 protein: CAWSGPYEQYF
CDR3 DNA: TGTGCCTGGAGCGGTCCGTACGAGCAGTACTTC

V gene: TRBV2
D gene: .
J gene: TRBJ2-7
clone size: many
CDR3 protein: CASSLAYEQYF
CDR3 DNA: TGTGCCAGCAGTTTAGCGTACGAGCAGTACTTC

V gene: TRBV12-3/TRBV12-4
D gene: .
J gene: TRBJ1-1
clone size: many
CDR3 protein: CASSLLGAGEAFF
CDR3 DNA: TGTGCCAGCAGTCTCCTAGGTGCGGGAGAAGCTTTCTTT

V gene: TRBV12-3/TRBV12-4
D gene: TRBD1
J gene: TRBJ1-1
clone size: .
CDR3 protein: CASDSRQGRTEAFF
CDR3 DNA: TGTGCCAGCGATTCCAGACAGGGGCGGACTGAAGCTTTCTTT

V gene: TRBV29-1
D gene: .
J gene: TRBJ1-1
clone size: .
CDR3 protein: CSVGPTESEAFF
CDR3 DNA: TGCAGCGTTGGTCCTACGGAGTCTGAAGCTTTCTTT

V gene: TRBV12-3/TRBV12-4
D gene: TRBD1
J gene: TRBJ2-2
clone size: many
CDR3 protein: CASRPGTGGGELFF
CDR3 DNA: TGTGCCAGCAGGCCCGGGACAGGGGGCGGGGAGCTGTTTTTT

V gene: TRBV7-3
D gene: TRBD2
J gene: TRBJ2-1
clone size: .
CDR3 protein: CASSLTSGTYNEQFF
CDR3 DNA: TGTGCCAGCAGCTTAACTAGCGGGACCTACAATGAGCAGTTCTTC

V gene: TRBV29-1
D gene: TRBD2
J gene: TRBJ2-7
clone size: .
CDR3 protein: CSVRGVPGTSQEQYF
CDR3 DNA: TGCAGCGTTAGAGGGGTCCCGGGGACTAGCCAGGAGCAGTACTTC

V gene: TRBV6-5
D gene: .
J gene: TRBJ1-2
clone size: .
CDR3 protein: CASRMPTNYGYTF
CDR3 DNA: TGTGCCAGCAGGATGCCCACTAACTATGGCTATACCTTC

V gene: TRBV10-2
D gene: .
J gene: TRBJ2-2
clone size: .
CDR3 protein: CASRGQDTGELSF
CDR3 DNA: TGCGCCAGCAGGGGTCAGGACACCGGGGAGCTGTCTTTT

V gene: TRBV11-1
D gene: .
J gene: TRBJ2-6
clone size: .
CDR3 protein: CATSMGVSGANVLTF
CDR3 DNA: TGTGCCACCAGTATGGGTGTTAGTGGGGCCAACGTCTTGACTTTC

V gene: TRBV11-3
D gene: .
J gene: TRBJ2-2
clone size: .
CDR3 protein: CVSSPLNTRELFF
CDR3 DNA: TGCGTCAGCAGTCCCTTGAACACCAGGGAGCTGTTTTTT

V gene: TRBV20-1
D gene: .
J gene: TRBJ1-5
clone size: .
CDR3 protein: CSARLPGAEYSNQPQHF
CDR3 DNA: TGCAGTGCTAGGCTCCCCGGGGCAGAATATAGCAATCAGCCCCAGCATTTT

V gene: TRBV6-5
D gene: TRBD1
J gene: TRBJ1-1
clone size: many
CDR3 protein: CASIRQGMAEAFF
CDR3 DNA: TGTGCCAGCATTCGACAGGGCATGGCTGAAGCTTTCTTT

V gene: TRBV6-6
D gene: .
J gene: TRBJ1-5
clone size: .
CDR3 protein: CASRQGDKPQHF
CDR3 DNA: TGTGCCAGTAGGCAGGGTGATAAGCCCCAGCATTTT

V gene: TRBV11-2
D gene: .
J gene: TRBJ1-2
clone size: .
CDR3 protein: CASSHTGTLWYGYTF
CDR3 DNA: TGTGCCAGCAGCCACACTGGAACCCTATGGTATGGCTACACCTTC

V gene: TRBV5-1
D gene: TRBD1
J gene: TRBJ2-7
clone size: many
CDR3 protein: CASSLKPGQGHEQYF
CDR3 DNA: TGCGCCAGCAGCTTAAAACCGGGACAGGGCCACGAGCAGTACTTC

V gene: TRBV7-9
D gene: .
J gene: TRBJ1-5
clone size: .
CDR3 protein: CASGLSGGSNQPQLF
CDR3 DNA: TGTGCCAGCGGCTTATCGGGAGGCAGCAATCAGCCCCAGCTTTTT

V gene: TRBV7-8
D gene: TRBD2
J gene: TRBJ2-5
clone size: many
CDR3 protein: CASSLVPWGGIEETQYF
CDR3 DNA: TGTGCCAGCAGCTTAGTCCCCTGGGGAGGGATAGAGGAGACCCAGTACTTC

V gene: TRBV10-3
D gene: TRBD2
J gene: TRBJ2-7
clone size: .
CDR3 protein: CGIRLAGGYEQYF
CDR3 DNA: TGTGGCATCAGACTAGCGGGAGGCTACGAGCAGTACTTC

V gene: TRBV11-2
D gene: .
J gene: TRBJ1-2
clone size: once
CDR3 protein: CASSSRQGHGYGYAF
CDR3 DNA: TGTGCCAGCAGTTCACGGCAGGGGCATGGCTATGGCTACGCCTTC

V gene: TRBV5-5
D gene: .
J gene: TRBJ2-7
clone size: .
CDR3 protein: CASSTAGTYEQCF
CDR3 DNA: TGTGCCAGCAGCACCGCAGGAACCTACGAGCAGTGCTTC

V gene: TRBV7-9
D gene: .
J gene: TRBJ2-2
clone size: few
CDR3 protein: CASSWGNTGELFF
CDR3 DNA: TGTGCCAGCAGCTGGGGGAACACCGGGGAGCTGTTTTTT

V gene: TRBV6-5
D gene: TRBD1
J gene: TRBJ2-7
clone size: .
CDR3 protein: CASNYVTGGLNEQYF
CDR3 DNA: TGTGCCAGCAATTACGTGACAGGGGGCCTAAACGAACAGTACTTC

V gene: TRBV11-2
D gene: TRBD2
J gene: TRBJ2-3
clone size: .
CDR3 protein: CASSPGLAGPLSTDMHYF
CDR3 DNA: TGTGCCAGCAGCCCTGGGCTAGCGGGGCCCTTGAGCACAGATATGCACTATTTT

V gene: TRBV10-3
D gene: .
J gene: TRBJ2-7
clone size: .
CDR3 protein: CAISESWADREEYF
CDR3 DNA: TGTGCCATCAGTGAGTCTTGGGCTGACCGCGAGGAGTACTTC

V gene: TRBV7-9
D gene: TRBD1
J gene: TRBJ1-6
clone size: few
CDR3 protein: CTSSSELGGGESSLHF
CDR3 DNA: TGTACCAGCAGCTCCGAGTTGGGAGGGGGCGAGTCATCCCTCCACTTT

V gene: TRBV28
D gene: .
J gene: TRBJ2-3
clone size: many
CDR3 protein: CASSTSALTQYF
CDR3 DNA: TGTGCCAGCAGTACAAGTGCGCTCACGCAGTATTTT

V gene: TRBV11-2
D gene: .
J gene: TRBJ2-3
clone size: .
CDR3 protein: CASSPLDGGSINTQYF
CDR3 DNA: TGTGCCAGCAGCCCTTTAGACGGGGGAAGCATAAATACGCAGTATTTT

V gene: TRBV7-9
D gene: .
J gene: TRBJ1-3
clone size: .
CDR3 protein: CASSFGTGQRRSGNTIYF
CDR3 DNA: TGTGCCAGCAGCTTCGGAACCGGACAGCGGCGCTCTGGAAACACCATATATTTT

V gene: TRBV28
D gene: TRBD1
J gene: TRBJ1-5
clone size: .
CDR3 protein: CASSFGIVFFSGQGGQPQHF
CDR3 DNA: TGTGCCAGCAGTTTCGGGATAGTCTTTTTCTCGGGACAGGGGGGCCAGCCCCAGCATTTT

V gene: TRBV14
D gene: .
J gene: TRBJ1-1
clone size: many
CDR3 protein: CASSPPGMNTEAFF
CDR3 DNA: TGTGCCAGCAGCCCACCCGGGATGAACACTGAAGCTTTCTTT

V gene: TRBV5-1
D gene: TRBD1
J gene: TRBJ2-1
clone size: .
CDR3 protein: CASSLNTGGMGGGEQFF
CDR3 DNA: TGCGCCAGCAGCTTAAATACAGGGGGCATGGGAGGCGGTGAGCAGTTCTTC

V gene: TRBV10-1
D gene: TRBD2
J gene: TRBJ2-3
clone size: .
CDR3 protein: CANSTSGTTDTQYF
CDR3 DNA: TGCGCCAACAGTACTAGCGGGACCACAGATACGCAGTATTTT

V gene: TRBV6-1
D gene: TRBD2
J gene: TRBJ2-2
clone size: many
CDR3 protein: CASSVGLAGVGELFF
CDR3 DNA: TGTGCCAGCAGTGTGGGACTAGCGGGGGTCGGGGAGCTGTTTTTT

V gene: TRBV11-2
D gene: TRBD2
J gene: TRBJ2-1
clone size: .
CDR3 protein: CASSCRLAGGPGAIEQFF
CDR3 DNA: TGTGCCAGCAGCTGCAGACTAGCGGGGGGGCCAGGGGCAATTGAGCAGTTCTTC

V gene: TRBV28
D gene: .
J gene: TRBJ1-6
clone size: few
CDR3 protein: CASSSHGRNSPLHF
CDR3 DNA: TGTGCCAGCAGTTCCCACGGGAGGAATTCACCCCTCCACTTT

V gene: TRBV10-2
D gene: TRBD2
J gene: TRBJ2-1
clone size: many
CDR3 protein: CASSPRGGQDEQFF
CDR3 DNA: TGCGCCAGCAGCCCCCGGGGGGGCCAGGATGAGCAGTTCTTC

V gene: TRBV5-6
D gene: .
J gene: TRBJ1-1
clone size: .
CDR3 protein: CASSTRDNFTEAFF
CDR3 DNA: TGTGCCAGCAGCACCCGGGACAACTTCACTGAAGCTTTCTTT

V gene: TRBV6-2/TRBV6-3
D gene: .
J gene: TRBJ1-1
clone size: once
CDR3 protein: CTSSSPGHGNTEAFF
CDR3 DNA: TGTACCAGCAGTTCCCCCGGACATGGAAACACTGAAGCTTTCTTT

V gene: TRBV5-5
D gene: TRBD2
J gene: TRBJ2-1
clone size: once
CDR3 protein: CASSLHGLAGGLWALKEQFF
CDR3 DNA: TGTGCCAGCAGCTTGCATGGACTAGCGGGAGGTCTATGGGCTCTGAAAGAGCAGTTCTTC